These 15 T cell receptor beta chains originate from one sample sequenced in a study of cytomegalovirus exposure and HLA in healthy donors. Researchers ran the PCR with 60 Vbeta and 13 Jbeta primers. Sequencing used immunoSEQ multiplex PCR; TCRdb keeps in-frame clones, though not all of them. This table holds some 120,000 clones. Sequenced material: PBMCs. The receptor set was obtained from a man aged 40-55 years in good health and CMV-seropositive.

The J gene is TRBJ1-2, the V gene TRBV6-5; 7 nucleotides line up with TRBD1. Trimming at V came to 6 bases and at J to 7 bases, leaving 8 bases not matched to a gene. Germline CDR1 and CDR2: MNHEY and SVGAGI. This CDR3 contains 13 residues. The CDR3 here is CASRLQGSAGYTF. The CDR3 DNA follows: TGTGCCAGCAGGTTACAGGGGTCCGCTGGCTACACCTTC.

The chain employs TRBV19 and TRBJ2-1; a weak D match, TRBD1 (6 bases). Trimming took 5 bases from V and 2 from J, leaving 13 bases between them. The germline CDR1 and CDR2 sequences are LNHDA and SQIVND (reference sequence). This CDR3 is 15 amino acids long. CDR3 region: CASSPDRSTYNEQFF. CDR3 in DNA: TGTGCCAGTAGTCCGGACAGAAGTACCTACAATGAGCAGTTCTTC.

V and J are TRBV10-2 and TRBJ1-5; D is possibly TRBD1 (6 bases). Germline assignment: CDR1 WSHSY and CDR2 SAAADI. Trimming cost V 4 bases and J 6 bases, with 13 bases left between them. The CDR3 spans 14 residues. DNA of the CDR3: TGCGCCAGCAGTGGGCAGGGGTTGGTTCAGCCCCAGCATTTT. Amino acid sequence: CASSGQGLVQPQHF.

The chain carries TRBV9 and TRBJ1-5; 8 nucleotides match TRBD1. From germline, CDR1 is SGDLS and CDR2 YYNGEE. The CDR3 is 14 residues long. Trimming took 3 bases from V and 7 from J; bases not matched to a gene: 6. CDR3 sequence reads: CASSASGGSQPQHF. CDR3 sequence (DNA): TGTGCCAGCAGCGCCTCAGGGGGCTCCCAGCCCCAGCATTTT.

The rearrangement joins TRBV9 to TRBJ1-4; D possibly corresponds to TRBD1 (6 bases). The V gene's germline CDR1 is SGDLS and CDR2 YYNGEE. Trimming pared 0 bases from V and 4 bases from J, leaving 10 bases between. The CDR3 covers 15 residues. CDR3 sequence (DNA): TGTGCCAGCAGCGTAGCTACAGGGTATAATGAAAAACTGTTTTTT. This encodes CASSVATGYNEKLFF. The full variable domain, completed using reference TRBV9 and TRBJ1-4, is DSGVTQTPKHLITATGQRVTLRCSPRSGDLSVYWYQQSLDQGLQFLIQYYNGEERAKGNILERFSAQQFPDLHSELNLSSLELGDSALYFCASSVATGYNEKLFFGSGTQLSVL.

The chain couples TRBV7-6 to TRBJ1-1, with D unclear. Deletions cut 0 bases from V and 3 bases from J, with 5 bases between. Germline loops: CDR1 SGHVS, CDR2 FNYEAQ. The CDR3 sequence is 13 residues long. CDR3 sequence reads: CASSLATDTEAFF. CDR3 coding DNA: TGTGCCAGCAGCTTAGCAACGGACACTGAAGCTTTCTTT.

This chain links TRBV5-1 with TRBJ2-1; the match to TRBD2 covers 7 bases. Per germline, CDR1 SGHRS and CDR2 YFSETQ. After removal of 0 bases from V and 5 bases from J, the junction contained 8 bases not matched to a gene. The CDR3 loop spans 16 amino acids. Written as DNA, the CDR3 is TGCGCCAGCAGCTTGGAAGTGGGCGCGGGGGACAATGAGCAGTTCTTC. It codes for CASSLEVGAGDNEQFF.

The J gene is TRBJ2-7, the V gene TRBV7-6; 9 bases line up with TRBD2. There are 13 residues in the CDR3. J was trimmed by 5 bases and V by 8 bases; bases with no gene match: 7. Germline CDR1 is SGHVS and CDR2 is FNYEAQ. CDR3 in amino acids: CASSRGGMNEQYF. In nucleotides, the CDR3 is TGTGCCAGCTCGCGGGGGGGCATGAACGAGCAGTACTTC.

The CDR3 reads CASSLLLRGGVAEAFF. The CDR3, as DNA: TGTGCCAGCAGCCTACTGTTGAGGGGGGGTGTCGCTGAAGCTTTCTTT. The gene calls are TRBV5-6 and TRBJ1-1, with D tentatively TRBD1 (6 bases). The CDR3 contains 16 residues. Trimming shortened V by 4 bases and J by 6 bases, and 22 bases separated the two germline ends. Germline lookup yields CDR1 SGHDT and CDR2 YYEEEE.

The chain employs TRBV28 and TRBJ1-2; D unclear. The CDR3 extends over 12 amino acids. CDR1 and CDR2 from the germline V gene are MDHEN and SYDVKM. V lost 6 bases and J lost 8, with 13 bases in between. CDR3 nucleotide sequence: TGTGCCAGCAGGCAAACCTTTGCGGGCTACACCTTC. Amino acids: CASRQTFAGYTF.

The chain links TRBV14 to TRBJ2-7; 12 nucleotides align to TRBD1. The J segment lost 4 bases and the V segment lost 1 base, leaving 17 bases of the junction unmatched. CDR3 length: 20 amino acids. CDR1 is SGHDN and CDR2 is FVKESK in the germline V gene. Here the CDR3 DNA reads TGTGCCAGCAGCCAAGTAACCGGGGACAGGGGGCTATCGAAAGAATACGAGCAGTACTTC. Encoded protein: CASSQVTGDRGLSKEYEQYF.

V gene TRBV11-3 combines with J gene TRBJ2-7; D unclear. The CDR3 runs 12 residues. The V gene lost 2 bases and the J gene lost 5 bases, with 7 bases spanning the gap. CDR1 is SGHNT, CDR2 YENEEA, per germline. The CDR3 region has the DNA TGTGCCAGCAGCTTACAGGAAAACGAGCAGTACTTC. This encodes CASSLQENEQYF.

The J gene is TRBJ2-2, the V gene TRBV7-8, with D possibly TRBD1 on 5 matching bases. V lost 1 base and J 1 base, leaving 10 bases between the germline ends. The germline CDR1 and CDR2 sequences are SGHVS and FQNEAQ. The CDR3 is 16 residues long. The CDR3 is CASSLGQGLNTGELFF. DNA of the CDR3: TGTGCCAGCAGCTTAGGGCAGGGCCTGAACACCGGGGAGCTGTTTTTT.

The chain joins TRBV19 to TRBJ1-1, with a tentative D call TRBD1 (6 bases). Trimming pared 6 bases from V and 2 bases from J, leaving 13 bases between. CDR3 length: 14 amino acids. In germline, CDR1 is LNHDA, CDR2 SQIVND (reference sequence). CDR3 sequence reads: CASRPGQINTEAFF. In nucleotides, the CDR3 is TGTGCCAGTAGGCCGGGACAAATAAACACTGAAGCTTTCTTT.

The V and J genes are TRBV4-1 and TRBJ1-1; a possible D gene is TRBD1 (5 bases). In germline, CDR1 is MGHRA, CDR2 YSYEKL. There are 17 residues in the CDR3. V was shortened by 0 bases and J by 3 bases, with 17 bases between the two germline ends. The CDR3 DNA follows: TGCGCCAGCAGCCAAGAGGGGCGGGGAGGGGCTTACACTGAAGCTTTCTTT. Residues: CASSQEGRGGAYTEAFF.